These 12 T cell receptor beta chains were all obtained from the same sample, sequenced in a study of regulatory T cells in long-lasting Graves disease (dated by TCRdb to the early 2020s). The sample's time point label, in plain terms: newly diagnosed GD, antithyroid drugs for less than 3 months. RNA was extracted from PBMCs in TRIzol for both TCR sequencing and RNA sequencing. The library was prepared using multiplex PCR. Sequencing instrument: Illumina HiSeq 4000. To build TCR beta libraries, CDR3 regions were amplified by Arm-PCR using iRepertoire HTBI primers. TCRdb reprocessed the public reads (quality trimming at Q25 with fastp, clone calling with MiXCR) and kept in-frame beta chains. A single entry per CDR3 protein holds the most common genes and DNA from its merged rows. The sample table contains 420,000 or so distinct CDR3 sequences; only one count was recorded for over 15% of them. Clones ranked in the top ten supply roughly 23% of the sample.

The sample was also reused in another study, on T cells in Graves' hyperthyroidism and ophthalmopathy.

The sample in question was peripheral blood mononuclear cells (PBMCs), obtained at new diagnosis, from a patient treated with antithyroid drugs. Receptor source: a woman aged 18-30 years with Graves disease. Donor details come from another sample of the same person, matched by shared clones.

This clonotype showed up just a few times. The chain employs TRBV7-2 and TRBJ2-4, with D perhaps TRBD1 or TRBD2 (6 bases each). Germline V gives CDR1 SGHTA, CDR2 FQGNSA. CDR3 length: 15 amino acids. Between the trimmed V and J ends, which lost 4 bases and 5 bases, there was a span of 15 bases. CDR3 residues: CASSSYYREENIQYF. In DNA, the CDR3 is TGTGCCAGCAGCTCCTACTACAGGGAGGAAAACATTCAGTACTTC.

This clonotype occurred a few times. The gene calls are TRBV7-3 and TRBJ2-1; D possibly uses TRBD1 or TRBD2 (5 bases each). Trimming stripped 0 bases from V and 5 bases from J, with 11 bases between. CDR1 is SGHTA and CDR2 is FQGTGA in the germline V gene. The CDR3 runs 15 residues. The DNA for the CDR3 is TGTGCCAGCAGCTTAACCCGGGGCAGGAACAATGAGCAGTTCTTC. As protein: CASSLTRGRNNEQFF.

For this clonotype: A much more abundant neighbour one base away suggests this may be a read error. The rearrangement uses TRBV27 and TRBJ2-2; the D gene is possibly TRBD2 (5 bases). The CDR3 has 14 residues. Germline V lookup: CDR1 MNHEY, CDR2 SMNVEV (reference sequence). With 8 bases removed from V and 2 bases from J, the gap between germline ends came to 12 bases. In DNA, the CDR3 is TGTGCCAGCGACTGGGAGTTAAACACCGGGGAGCTGTTTTTT. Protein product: CASDWELNTGELFF.

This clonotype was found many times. CDR3 loop: CSASSVGGAPPEQYF. The CDR3 DNA sequence: TGCAGTGCTAGTTCCGTGGGCGGGGCTCCGCCCGAGCAGTACTTC. The chain has TRBV20-1 and TRBJ2-7, with D possibly matching TRBD2 (6 bases). Deletions cut 3 bases from V and 6 bases from J, with 21 bases between. CDR1 is DFQATT, CDR2 SNEGSKA, per germline (reference sequence). CDR3 size: 15 residues.

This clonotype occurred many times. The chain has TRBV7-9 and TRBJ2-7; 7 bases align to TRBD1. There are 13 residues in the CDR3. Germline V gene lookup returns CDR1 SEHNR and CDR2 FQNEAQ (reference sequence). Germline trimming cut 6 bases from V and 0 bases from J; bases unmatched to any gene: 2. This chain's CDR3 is CASSGDSSYEQYF. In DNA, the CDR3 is TGTGCCAGCAGTGGGGACAGCTCCTACGAGCAGTACTTC.

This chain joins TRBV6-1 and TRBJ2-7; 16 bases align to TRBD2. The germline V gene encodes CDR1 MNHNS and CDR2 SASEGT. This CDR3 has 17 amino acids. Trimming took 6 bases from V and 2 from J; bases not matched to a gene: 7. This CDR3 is CASSLGTSGRGAYEQYF. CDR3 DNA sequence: TGTGCCAGCAGCCTGGGGACTAGCGGGAGGGGGGCCTACGAGCAGTACTTC.

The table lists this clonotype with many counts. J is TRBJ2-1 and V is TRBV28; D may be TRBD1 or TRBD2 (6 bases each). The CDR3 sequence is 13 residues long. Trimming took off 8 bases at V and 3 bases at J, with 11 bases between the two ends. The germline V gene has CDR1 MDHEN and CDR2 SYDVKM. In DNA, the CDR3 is TGTGCCAGCGGGGGGCAGGTCTACAATGAGCAGTTCTTC. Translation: CASGGQVYNEQFF.

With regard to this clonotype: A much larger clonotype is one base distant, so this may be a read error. The CDR3 coding sequence is TGTGCCAGCTTCAGCTCCGGGACAGGGGTCTACAATGAGCAGTTCTTC. Translated: CASFSSGTGVYNEQFF. The chain is built from TRBV10-3 and TRBJ2-1; 10 nucleotides align to TRBD1. The CDR3 spans 16 residues. CDR1 and CDR2 from the germline V gene are ENHRY and SYGVKD. Unmatched junction bases numbered 12, after V lost 10 bases and J lost 3 bases.

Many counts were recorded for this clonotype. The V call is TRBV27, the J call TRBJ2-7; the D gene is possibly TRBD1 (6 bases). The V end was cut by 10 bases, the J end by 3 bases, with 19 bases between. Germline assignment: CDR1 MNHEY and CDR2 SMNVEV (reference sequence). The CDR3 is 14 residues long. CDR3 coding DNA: TGTGCCACCCACTCCGGGACAAGGCTCTACGAGCAGTACTTC. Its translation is CATHSGTRLYEQYF.

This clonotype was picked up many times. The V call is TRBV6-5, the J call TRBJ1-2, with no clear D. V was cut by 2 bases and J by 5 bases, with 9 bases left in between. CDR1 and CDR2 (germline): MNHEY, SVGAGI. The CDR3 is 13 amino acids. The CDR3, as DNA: TGTGCCAGCAGTTACGGCTCAGAGTATGGCTACACCTTC. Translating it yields CASSYGSEYGYTF.

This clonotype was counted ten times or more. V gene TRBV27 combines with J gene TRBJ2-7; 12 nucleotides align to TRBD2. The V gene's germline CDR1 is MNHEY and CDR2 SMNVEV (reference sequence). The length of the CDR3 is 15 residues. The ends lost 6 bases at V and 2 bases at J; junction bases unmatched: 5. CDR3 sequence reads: CASSTLAGGPYEQYF. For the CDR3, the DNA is TGTGCCAGCAGCACACTAGCGGGGGGACCCTACGAGCAGTACTTC.

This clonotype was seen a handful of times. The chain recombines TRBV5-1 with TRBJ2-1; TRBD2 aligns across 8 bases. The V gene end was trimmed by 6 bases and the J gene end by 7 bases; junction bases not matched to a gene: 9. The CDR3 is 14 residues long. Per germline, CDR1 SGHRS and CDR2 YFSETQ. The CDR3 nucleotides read TGCGCCAGCAATCCAGCGGGAGAGGGGAATGAGCAGTTCTTC. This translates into CASNPAGEGNEQFF.